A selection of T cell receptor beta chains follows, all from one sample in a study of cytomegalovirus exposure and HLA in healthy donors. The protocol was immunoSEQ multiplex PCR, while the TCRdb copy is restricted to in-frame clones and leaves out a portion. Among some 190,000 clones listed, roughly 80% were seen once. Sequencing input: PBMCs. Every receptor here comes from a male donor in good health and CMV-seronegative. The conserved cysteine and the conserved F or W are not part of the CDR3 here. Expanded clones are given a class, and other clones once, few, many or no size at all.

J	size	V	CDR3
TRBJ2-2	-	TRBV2	ASSRDRGTGELF
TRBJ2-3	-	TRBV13	ASSFPGQGTDTQY
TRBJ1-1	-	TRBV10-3	AISESQALPAF
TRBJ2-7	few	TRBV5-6	ASSSGVQPGSYEQY
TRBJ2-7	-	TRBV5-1	ASSFSRSGSKSEQY
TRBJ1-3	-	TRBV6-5	ASSYVRGTGNTIY
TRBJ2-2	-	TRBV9	ASSDLSFGELF
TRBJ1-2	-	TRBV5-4	ASSFRTYREGYT
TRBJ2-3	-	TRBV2	ASAPHPSTDTQY
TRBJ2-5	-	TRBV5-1	ASRQTGTSGETQY
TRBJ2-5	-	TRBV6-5	ASSPGTSGETQY
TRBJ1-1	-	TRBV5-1	ASSLRGQSGTEAF
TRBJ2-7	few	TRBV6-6	ASEDRISYEQY
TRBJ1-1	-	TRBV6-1	ASSEARRSEAF
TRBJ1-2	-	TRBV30	AWSEGQNYGYT
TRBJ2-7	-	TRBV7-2	ASSLDGGGSSYEQY
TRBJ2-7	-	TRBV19	ASSTLAGGPAYEQY
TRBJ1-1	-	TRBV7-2	ASSAQPTAEAF
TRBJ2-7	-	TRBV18	ASSPLGRVGSSYEQY
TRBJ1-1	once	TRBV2	ASSKEGRLNTEAF
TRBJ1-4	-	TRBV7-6	ASSLRQGQANEKLF
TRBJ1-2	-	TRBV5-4	ASSLADSYGYT
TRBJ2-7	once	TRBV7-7	ASSLPGQGSCEQY
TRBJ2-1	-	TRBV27	ASSPWTGTLYNEQF
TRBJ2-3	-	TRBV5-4	ASSPAGGRPTDTQY
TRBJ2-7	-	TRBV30	AWSGTSGYYEQY
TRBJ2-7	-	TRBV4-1	ASSLAGQAPHEQY
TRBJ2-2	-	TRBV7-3	ASSPGTMNTGELF
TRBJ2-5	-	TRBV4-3	ASSQDRLSWETQY
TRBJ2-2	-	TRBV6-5	ASSHGGDTGELF
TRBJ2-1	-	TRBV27	ASSFSASMGHYNEQF
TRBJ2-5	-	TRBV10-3	AISESRGGETQY
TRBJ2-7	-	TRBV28	ASSPPGTPAYEQY
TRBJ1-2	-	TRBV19	ASSSRTTGPFDGYT
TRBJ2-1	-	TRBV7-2	ASSRSGGGYNEQF
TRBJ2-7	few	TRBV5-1	ASSLAPTGDTYEQY
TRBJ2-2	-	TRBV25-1	ASNYGMNTGELF
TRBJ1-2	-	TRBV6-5	ASSQTSYGYT
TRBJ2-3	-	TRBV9	ASSVAPLLRGGPDTQY
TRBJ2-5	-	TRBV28	ASKGAGGTETQY
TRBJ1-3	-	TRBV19	ASKSRTQSSGNTIY
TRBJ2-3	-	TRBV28	ASASTRLAGDTDTQY
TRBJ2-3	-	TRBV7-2	ASRGGDTQY
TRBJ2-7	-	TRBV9	ASSVGAGSYEQY
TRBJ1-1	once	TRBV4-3	ASSPGFNTEAF
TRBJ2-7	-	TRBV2	ASSERGGGTGQY